This paragraph covers one T cell receptor beta chain sequence. The sample comes from a study of T cells in Graves' hyperthyroidism and ophthalmopathy. RNA transcripts gave rise to amplified TCR beta CDR3 regions. A set of HTBI primers served as the primers for a first-round RT-PCR of the TCR CDR3. In TCRdb, the multiplex PCR reads were re-called with MiXCR into one record per CDR3 protein. The sample holds about 350,000 distinct CDR3 sequences, 11% to 15% seen once. Trimming cost V 5 bases and J 8 bases, with 15 bases left between them. Germline V gene lookup returns CDR1 LNHDA and CDR2 SQIVND (reference sequence). This CDR3 comprises 13 residues.

This sequence originates from a woman aged 25-40 years with Graves' hyperthyroidism. The chain joins TRBV19 to TRBJ1-2; tentative D call: TRBD1 (6 bases). The sequencing sample was made of blood. CDR3 sequence (DNA): TGTGCCAGTAGTGCCCGGACAGTCACAGGCTACACCTTC. Its translation: CASSARTVTGYTF. The full variable domain, in which reference TRBV19 and TRBJ1-2 provide the parts outside the CDR3, is DGGITQSPKYLFRKEGQNVTLSCEQNLNHDAMYWYRQDPGQGLRLIYYSQIVNDFQKGDIAEGYSVSREKKESFPLTVTSAQKNPTAFYLCASSARTVTGYTFGSGTRLTVV.